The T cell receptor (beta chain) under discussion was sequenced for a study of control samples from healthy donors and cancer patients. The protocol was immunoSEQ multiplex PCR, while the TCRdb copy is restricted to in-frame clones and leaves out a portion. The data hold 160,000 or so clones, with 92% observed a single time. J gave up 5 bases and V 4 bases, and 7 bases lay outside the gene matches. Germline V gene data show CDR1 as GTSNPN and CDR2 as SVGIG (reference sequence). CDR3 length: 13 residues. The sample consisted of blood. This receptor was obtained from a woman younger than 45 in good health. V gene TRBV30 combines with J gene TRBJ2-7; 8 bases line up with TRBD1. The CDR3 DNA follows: TGTGCCTGGAACCCGACAGGGGTCGACGAGCAGTACTTC. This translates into CAWNPTGVDEQYF.